The next 13 T cell receptor beta chains were all read from a single sample in a study of T-cell reconstitution after alpha-beta-depleted transplantation in children. This sample's TCRbeta library carried unique molecular identifier barcodes. Each CDR3 protein gets one entry after TCRdb re-called the PCR reads with MiXCR. This table holds approximately 240,000 distinct CDR3 sequences, under 13% found once. The source material was PBMCs, sampled before TCRalphabeta/CD19-depleted stem cell transplant. The source of these receptors is a child less than two years old with acute myeloid leukemia, due to receive a stem cell transplant.

The table lists this clonotype with many counts. The chain links TRBV20-1 to TRBJ2-7, with unresolved D. Per germline, CDR1 DFQATT and CDR2 SNEGSKA (reference sequence). The CDR3 has 12 residues. The germline V and J ends were trimmed by 6 bases and 3 bases, with 12 bases remaining between them. The CDR3: CSAPRADYEQYF. In nucleotides, the CDR3 is TGCAGTGCCCCCCGGGCAGACTACGAGCAGTACTTC.

This clonotype was observed a few times. This chain connects TRBV18 to TRBJ1-2; tentatively, D is TRBD1 (5 bases). The V gene lost 1 base and the J gene lost 5 bases, with 14 bases spanning the gap. This CDR3 comprises 15 residues. Looked up from germline, CDR1 is KGHSH and CDR2 is LQKENI. The CDR3 DNA reads as TGTGCCAGCTCACCACAGCAAGGGGAGGGGTATGGCTACACCTTC. Translated: CASSPQQGEGYGYTF.

This clonotype was seen at least ten times. The chain has TRBV20-1 and TRBJ2-1; D may be TRBD1 (5 bases). The germline V gene encodes CDR1 DFQATT and CDR2 SNEGSKA (reference sequence). This CDR3 contains 12 residues. The V end was cut by 2 bases, the J end by 6 bases, with 8 bases between. The CDR3 DNA is TGCAGTGCTAGACAGGGCGGCAATGAGCAGTTCTTC. It encodes CSARQGGNEQFF.

This clonotype was counted many times. CDR3: CASIQDGSSYEQYF. CDR3 DNA: TGTGCCAGCATTCAAGACGGGAGCTCCTACGAGCAGTACTTC. V is TRBV2 and J is TRBJ2-7, with D tentatively TRBD2 (6 bases). V shed 7 bases and J shed 0 bases, with 13 bases lying between them. The CDR3 extends over 14 amino acids. CDR1 is SNHLY and CDR2 is FYNNEI in the germline V gene.

This clonotype was recorded at least ten times. The chain uses TRBV27 and TRBJ2-7, with D possibly matching TRBD1 (5 bases). The CDR3 length is 15 residues. V was cut by 0 bases and J by 5 bases, with 14 bases left in between. Germline V gives CDR1 MNHEY, CDR2 SMNVEV (reference sequence). The CDR3 DNA sequence: TGTGCCAGCAGTTTATCGATAGGACACCCTGACGAGCAGTACTTC. Its translation is CASSLSIGHPDEQYF.

This clonotype was counted many times. The chain employs TRBV20-1 and TRBJ1-1; D is perhaps TRBD1 (6 bases). V was cut by 5 bases and J by 0 bases, with 10 bases left in between. The CDR3 contains 13 residues. Germline loops: CDR1 DFQATT, CDR2 SNEGSKA (reference sequence). CDR3 sequence reads: CSASGAVNTEAFF. CDR3 in DNA: TGCAGTGCTTCGGGGGCCGTGAACACTGAAGCTTTCTTT.

This chain links TRBV5-4 with TRBJ2-1, with TRBD2 matching 12 bases. V was pared by 6 bases and J by 7 bases, with 8 bases of the junction left unmatched. CDR3 length equals 15 residues. The germline V gene has CDR1 SGHNT and CDR2 YYREEE (reference sequence). The CDR3 region is CASTRLAGVGNEQFF. The CDR3 DNA follows: TGTGCCAGCACCCGACTAGCGGGAGTTGGGAATGAGCAGTTCTTC.

This clonotype was seen repeatedly, ten times or more. The CDR3 reads CASSPPGTFYEQYF. CDR3 nucleotide sequence: TGTGCCAGCAGTCCCCCCGGGACTTTCTACGAGCAGTACTTC. The genes are TRBV6-1 and TRBJ2-7; D is perhaps TRBD2 (6 bases). The CDR3 sequence is 14 residues long. CDR1 is MNHNS, CDR2 SASEGT, per germline. V dropped 5 bases and J dropped 3 bases, with 14 bases sitting between them.

This clonotype came up many times. This rearrangement joins TRBV12-3 or TRBV12-4 to TRBJ1-5; D uncertain. The CDR3 has 11 residues. V was pared by 1 base and J by 9 bases, with 4 bases between. Written as DNA, the CDR3 is TGTGCCAGCAGTTTAGGTCTGCCCCAGCATTTT. This encodes CASSLGLPQHF.

The chain carries TRBV5-1 and TRBJ2-2; D gene unclear. The V gene's germline CDR1 is SGHRS and CDR2 YFSETQ. This CDR3 is 14 amino acids long. V lost 1 base and J lost 8, with 12 bases in between. The chain's CDR3 is CASSLRPLCGELFF. CDR3 DNA sequence: TGCGCCAGCAGCTTGAGGCCTCTCTGTGGGGAGCTGTTTTTT.

The table lists this clonotype with many counts. V and J are TRBV20-1 and TRBJ2-1; possible D gene TRBD2, 5 bases. CDR1 is DFQATT, CDR2 SNEGSKA, per germline (reference sequence). The CDR3 covers 13 residues. Trimming took 4 bases from V and 5 from J, leaving 12 bases between them. Here the CDR3 reads CSATREVNNEQFF. CDR3 nucleotide sequence: TGCAGTGCTACCCGGGAAGTTAACAATGAGCAGTTCTTC.

This clonotype came up many times. The rearrangement joins TRBV20-1 to TRBJ2-3, with D possibly being TRBD2 (6 bases). Trimming pared 3 bases from V and 1 base from J, leaving 11 bases between. CDR1 is DFQATT, CDR2 SNEGSKA, per germline (reference sequence). The CDR3 totals 14 residues. This CDR3 reads CSASETRRTDTQYF. The CDR3 coding sequence is TGCAGTGCTAGCGAGACTAGGCGCACAGATACGCAGTATTTT.

In this sample, this clonotype turned up many times. The chain uses TRBV5-6 and TRBJ2-7, with D uncertain. Germline loops: CDR1 SGHDT, CDR2 YYEEEE. The CDR3 length is 11 residues. V lost 4 bases to trimming and J lost 3 bases, with 5 bases between them. CDR3 nucleotide sequence: TGTGCCAGCAGCCTCTACTACGAGCAGTACTTC. Encoded protein: CASSLYYEQYF.